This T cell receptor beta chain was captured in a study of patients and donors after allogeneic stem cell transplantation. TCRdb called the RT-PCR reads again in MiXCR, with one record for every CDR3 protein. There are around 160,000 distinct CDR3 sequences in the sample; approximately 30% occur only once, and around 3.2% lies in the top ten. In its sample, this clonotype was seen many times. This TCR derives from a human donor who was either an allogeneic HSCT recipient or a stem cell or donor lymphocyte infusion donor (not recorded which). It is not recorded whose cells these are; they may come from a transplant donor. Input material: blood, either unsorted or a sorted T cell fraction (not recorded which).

CDR3 DNA sequence: TGTGCCAGCAGTCCGGGACAGGGGTATTCACCCCTCCACTTT. It encodes CASSPGQGYSPLHF. This chain joins TRBV12-3 or TRBV12-4 and TRBJ1-6, with TRBD1 matching over 10 bases. This CDR3 is 14 amino acids long. The trim removed 5 bases at V and 8 bases at J, leaving 3 bases unmatched.